This paragraph covers one TCR beta chain sequence. Germline CDR1 is SGHTA and CDR2 is FQGNSA. Trimming pared 7 bases from V and 7 bases from J, leaving 16 bases between. This CDR3 is 13 amino acids long. The data are from a study of cytomegalovirus exposure and HLA in healthy donors. The table came from immunoSEQ multiplex PCR; TCRdb's copy has only in-frame clones and leaves some out. The data hold some 170,000 clones, with 85% to 90% observed a single time. This clonotype originated in a woman aged 25 to 39 in good health and CMV-seronegative. Material for sequencing was PBMCs. The chain combines TRBV7-2 with TRBJ1-1; a weak D match, TRBD1 (6 bases). The CDR3 sequence is CASTMRGGYEAFF. The CDR3 nucleotides read TGTGCCAGCACTATGAGGGGGGGGTATGAAGCTTTCTTT.